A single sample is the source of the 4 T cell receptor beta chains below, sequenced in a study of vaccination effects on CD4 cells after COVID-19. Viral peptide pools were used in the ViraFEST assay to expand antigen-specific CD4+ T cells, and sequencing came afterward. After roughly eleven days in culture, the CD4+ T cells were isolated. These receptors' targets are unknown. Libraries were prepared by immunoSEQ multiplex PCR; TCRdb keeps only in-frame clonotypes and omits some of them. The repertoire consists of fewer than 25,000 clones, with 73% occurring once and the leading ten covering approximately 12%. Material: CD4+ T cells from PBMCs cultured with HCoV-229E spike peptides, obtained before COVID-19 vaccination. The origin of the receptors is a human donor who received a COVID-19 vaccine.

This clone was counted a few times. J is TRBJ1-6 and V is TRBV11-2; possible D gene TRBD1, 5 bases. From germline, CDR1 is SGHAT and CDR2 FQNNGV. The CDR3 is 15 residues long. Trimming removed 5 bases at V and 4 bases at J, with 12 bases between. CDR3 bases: TGTGCCAGCAGCGCGTCAACAGGATATAATTCACCCCTCCACTTT. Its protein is CASSASTGYNSPLHF.

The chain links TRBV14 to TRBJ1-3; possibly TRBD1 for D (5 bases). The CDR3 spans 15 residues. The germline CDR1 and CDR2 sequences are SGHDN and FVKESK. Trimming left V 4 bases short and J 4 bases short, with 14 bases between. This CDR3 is CASSPLPGIGNTIYF. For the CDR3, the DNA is TGTGCCAGCAGCCCTCTCCCAGGGATAGGAAACACCATATATTTT.

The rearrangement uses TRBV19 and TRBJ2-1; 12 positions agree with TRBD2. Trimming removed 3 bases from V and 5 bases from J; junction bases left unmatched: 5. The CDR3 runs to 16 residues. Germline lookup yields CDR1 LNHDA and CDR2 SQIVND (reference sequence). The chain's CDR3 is CASSIELAGGHNEQFF. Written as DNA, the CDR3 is TGTGCCAGTAGTATCGAGCTAGCGGGGGGGCACAATGAGCAGTTCTTC.

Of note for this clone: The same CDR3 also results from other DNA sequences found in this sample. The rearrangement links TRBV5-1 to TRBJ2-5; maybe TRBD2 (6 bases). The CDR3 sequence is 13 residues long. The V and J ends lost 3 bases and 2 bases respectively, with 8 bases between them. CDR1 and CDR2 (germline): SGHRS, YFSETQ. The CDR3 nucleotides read TGCGCCAGCAGCTGGGACTTACAAGAGACCCAGTACTTC. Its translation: CASSWDLQETQYF.